One sample yielded the 32 T cell receptor beta chains listed below, sequenced in a study of T cells in Graves' hyperthyroidism and ophthalmopathy. Template material for amplifying TCR beta CDR3 regions consisted of RNA transcripts. HTBI primers were employed in a first-round RT-PCR of the TCR CDR3. In TCRdb, the multiplex PCR reads were re-called with MiXCR into one record per CDR3 protein. The sample shows 250,000 to 300,000 distinct CDR3 sequences, approximately 14% of them seen only once. Sequencing was done on a sample of blood. These receptors were obtained from a woman aged 40 to 50 with Graves' hyperthyroidism that later progressed to Graves' ophthalmopathy.

This clonotype has ten or more counts. The V call is TRBV6-1, the J call TRBJ1-5; D ambiguous. The CDR3 runs 13 residues. The V and J ends lost 7 bases and 0 bases respectively, with 7 bases between them. Germline V CDR1 and CDR2: MNHNS, SASEGT. The CDR3 region is CASTGFSNQPQHF. The DNA of the CDR3 is TGTGCCAGCACGGGGTTTAGCAATCAGCCCCAGCATTTT.

This clonotype showed up many times. In nucleotides, the CDR3 is TGTGCCAGCAGTTACGCGCCCGACCATGAGCAGTACTTC. Its translation: CASSYAPDHEQYF. This chain links TRBV6-5 with TRBJ2-7; D gene unclear. Germline CDR1 and CDR2: MNHEY and SVGAGI. Deletions cut 2 bases from V and 7 bases from J, with 12 bases between. The CDR3 has 13 amino acids.

The gene calls are TRBV10-3 and TRBJ2-1, with a tentative D call TRBD2 (5 bases). V was shortened by 4 bases and J by 12 bases, with 10 bases between the two germline ends. Germline loops: CDR1 ENHRY, CDR2 SYGVKD. The CDR3 covers 11 residues. CDR3 sequence (DNA): TGTGCCATCAGTGGGGCTGAGGGGCAGTTCTTC. Translated: CAISGAEGQFF.

The sample holds many counts of this clonotype. The CDR3 is CASSSPGSLYEQYF. CDR3 bases: TGTGCCAGCAGTTCTCCCGGGTCTCTATACGAGCAGTACTTC. The chain carries TRBV6-1 and TRBJ2-7; D gene unclear. This CDR3 region has 14 residues. Germline V gene lookup returns CDR1 MNHNS and CDR2 SASEGT. Trimming shortened V by 5 bases and J by 4 bases, and 15 bases separated the two germline ends.

The sample holds one count of this clonotype. The chain is built from TRBV9 and TRBJ2-1; D unresolved. This CDR3 spans 12 amino acids. Trimming pared 0 bases from V and 7 bases from J, leaving 5 bases between. Germline V CDR1 and CDR2: SGDLS, YYNGEE. This CDR3 reads CASSVVWNEQFF. CDR3 nucleotide sequence: TGTGCCAGCAGCGTAGTTTGGAATGAGCAGTTCTTC.

This chain's CDR3 is CSARDPKGVENEKLFF. The CDR3 DNA reads TGCAGTGCTAGAGATCCCAAGGGGGTCGAAAATGAAAAACTGTTTTTT. This chain links TRBV20-1 with TRBJ1-4, with D possibly TRBD1 on 6 matching bases. The germline V gene encodes CDR1 DFQATT and CDR2 SNEGSKA (reference sequence). CDR3 length: 16 amino acids. Trimming removed 0 bases from V and 5 bases from J, with 16 bases in between.

This clonotype appeared a few times. A clone one base away is much larger, so this may be a read error. CDR3 in DNA: TGTGCCAGTAGTTCCCTAGGGGAGACCCAGTGCTTC. Translation gives CASSSLGETQCF. The rearrangement links TRBV19 to TRBJ2-5, with D perhaps given as TRBD1 or TRBD2 (5 bases each). This CDR3 is built from 12 residues. The germline V gene encodes CDR1 LNHDA and CDR2 SQIVND (reference sequence).

The gene calls are TRBV4-1 and TRBJ1-5; 7 bases agree with TRBD1. This CDR3 comprises 15 residues. The germline CDR1 and CDR2 sequences are MGHRA and YSYEKL. The V gene end was trimmed by 2 bases and the J gene end by 1 base; junction bases not matched to a gene: 2. The CDR3 sequence is CASSQIQGSNQPQHF. As DNA, the CDR3 is TGCGCCAGCAGCCAAATACAGGGGAGCAATCAGCCCCAGCATTTT.

This clonotype was counted only a few times. The chain joins TRBV27 to TRBJ2-7; D gene unclear. The V and J ends lost 7 bases and 2 bases respectively, with 6 bases between them. Germline V gene lookup returns CDR1 MNHEY and CDR2 SMNVEV (reference sequence). The CDR3 runs 11 residues. CDR3 in DNA: TGTGCCAGCATTTCTACCTACGAGCAGTACTTC. Amino acids: CASISTYEQYF.

This clonotype was observed at least ten times. The J gene is TRBJ2-5, the V gene TRBV11-2; TRBD1 matches 12 bases. Looked up from germline, CDR1 is SGHAT and CDR2 is FQNNGV. The CDR3 spans 16 residues. V was clipped by 4 bases and J by 2 bases; unmatched bases: 5. DNA of the CDR3: TGTGCCAGCAGCTCTCCGGGACAGGGGGCTCAAGAGACCCAGTACTTC. This translates into CASSSPGQGAQETQYF. Full variable domain (remainder filled in from reference TRBV11-2 and TRBJ2-5): EAGVAQSPRYKIIEKRQSVAFWCNPISGHATLYWYQQILGQGPKLLIQFQNNGVVDDSQLPKDRFSAERLKGVDSTLKIQPAKLEDSAVYLCASSSPGQGAQETQYFGPGTRLLVL.

The rearrangement joins TRBV11-1 to TRBJ2-1; the match to TRBD2 covers 12 bases. V shed 4 bases, J shed 10 bases, and the junction held 5 bases outside the gene matches. The germline gives CDR1 SGHAT, CDR2 FQDESV (reference sequence). The CDR3 totals 14 residues. Written as DNA, the CDR3 is TGTGCCAGCAGCTGGGGACTAGCGGGTACGGAGCAGTTCTTC. Translating it yields CASSWGLAGTEQFF. The entire variable domain, with the rest obtained from reference TRBV11-1 and TRBJ2-1, is as follows: EAEVAQSPRYKITEKSQAVAFWCDPISGHATLYWYRQILGQGPELLVQFQDESVVDDSQLPKDRFSAERLKGVDSTLKIQPAELGDSAMYLCASSWGLAGTEQFFGPGTRLTVL.

This clonotype was seen only a few times. One base away lies a much larger clone, so this may be a sequencing read error. The chain uses TRBV6-2 or TRBV6-3 and TRBJ1-4; no clear D. Germline V gives CDR1 MNHEY, CDR2 SVGEGT. The CDR3 is 15 amino acids. DNA of the CDR3: TGTGCCAGCAGTTACTCGCTGGGTTCAGGTGAAGAACTGTTTTTT. It codes for CASSYSLGSGEELFF.

This clonotype was seen at least ten times. The gene calls are TRBV10-3 and TRBJ2-5; D remains unclear. Trimming cost V 3 bases and J 5 bases, with 4 bases left between them. The CDR3 is 11 amino acids. Germline lookup yields CDR1 ENHRY and CDR2 SYGVKD. Here the CDR3 DNA reads TGTGCCATCAGTGATGGGGAGACCCAGTACTTC. It specifies CAISDGETQYF.

The genes are TRBV15 and TRBJ1-1, with a weak D call TRBD1 (6 bases). Germline V lookup: CDR1 LNHNV, CDR2 YYDKDF (reference sequence). The CDR3 is 13 residues long. Trimming cost V 9 bases and J 5 bases, with 16 bases left between them. The CDR3 sequence: CATTRQDRTEAFF. CDR3 nucleotide sequence: TGTGCCACAACCCGACAGGATAGGACTGAAGCTTTCTTT.

This clonotype was recorded at least ten times. The J gene is TRBJ2-3, the V gene TRBV28, with D uncertain. The CDR3 loop spans 15 amino acids. Trimming stripped 5 bases from V and 1 base from J, with 13 bases between. From germline, CDR1 is MDHEN and CDR2 SYDVKM. The CDR3 region is CASSAMESGTDTQYF. DNA for the CDR3: TGTGCCAGCAGTGCGATGGAGTCAGGCACAGATACGCAGTATTTT.

This clonotype was detected many times. The CDR3 spells CASSPGTAAGETQYF. In DNA, the CDR3 is TGTGCCAGCAGCCCTGGGACGGCAGCAGGGGAGACCCAGTACTTC. This chain connects TRBV5-5 to TRBJ2-5; D is perhaps TRBD1 or TRBD2 (5 bases each). The germline gives CDR1 SGHKS, CDR2 YYEKEE (reference sequence). The CDR3 is made up of 15 amino acids. V was trimmed by 4 bases and J by 5 bases, leaving 18 bases between them.

This clonotype has at least ten counts. The chain couples TRBV2 to TRBJ1-1; 9 nucleotides agree with TRBD1. Germline CDR1 SNHLY, CDR2 FYNNEI. V lost 4 bases, J lost 5 bases, and 5 bases stayed unmatched. The CDR3 runs to 14 residues. CDR3 loop: CASSVTGGRTEAFF. CDR3 coding DNA: TGTGCCAGCAGTGTCACAGGGGGCAGGACTGAAGCTTTCTTT. The full variable domain, completed using reference TRBV2 and TRBJ1-1, is EPEVTQTPSHQVTQMGQEVILRCVPISNHLYFYWYRQILGQKVEFLVSFYNNEISEKSEIFDDQFSVERPDGSNFTLKIRSTKLEDSAMYFCASSVTGGRTEAFFGQGTRLTVV.

The chain employs TRBV7-4 and TRBJ1-4; D gene ambiguous. Germline assignment: CDR1 SGHVT and CDR2 SQSDAQ. CDR3 size: 15 residues. Trimming removed 7 bases from V and 1 base from J, with 13 bases in between. CDR3 protein: CASIFLVGTNEKLFF. The CDR3 DNA sequence: TGTGCCAGCATCTTCCTTGTAGGAACTAATGAAAAACTGTTTTTT.

This clonotype was detected many times. The chain uses TRBV28 and TRBJ2-7; D perhaps matches TRBD2 (7 bases). This CDR3 is built from 13 residues. Between the trimmed V and J ends, which lost 8 bases and 5 bases, there was a span of 16 bases. In germline, CDR1 is MDHEN, CDR2 SYDVKM. The CDR3 here is CASRTQGGHEQYF. The CDR3 bases are TGTGCCAGCCGAACACAGGGAGGGCACGAGCAGTACTTC.

This clonotype has at least ten counts. The chain uses TRBV3-1 and TRBJ1-2, with D unresolved. Germline CDR1 is LGHDT and CDR2 is YNNKEL (reference sequence). V lost 0 bases to trimming and J lost 5 bases, with 10 bases between them. The CDR3 covers 14 residues. The CDR3 DNA is TGTGCCAGCAGCCAAGAAACATCGTTTTATGGCTACACCTTC. Encoded protein: CASSQETSFYGYTF.

In this sample, this clonotype turned up many times. This rearrangement joins TRBV30 to TRBJ2-7, with 11 nucleotides matching TRBD2. V shed 0 bases, J shed 6 bases, and the junction held 4 bases outside the gene matches. Germline V CDR1 and CDR2: GTSNPN, SVGIG (reference sequence). The length of the CDR3 is 14 residues. CDR3 nucleotides: TGTGCCTGGAGTGTCGCTAGCGGGAGGAGCGAGCAGTACTTC. Protein sequence: CAWSVASGRSEQYF.

Points on this clonotype: This likely comes from a read error, as the CDR3 has no conserved phenylalanine or tryptophan at its end. The DNA is left out, because the CDR3 cannot be placed on it with certainty; the CDR3 is given as TCRdb lists it. This rearrangement joins TRBV11-1 to TRBJ2-3. Including both end residues, the CDR3 is 14 amino acids long. Germline V gene sequence: CDR1 SGHAT, CDR2 FQDESV (reference sequence). The CDR3 sequence: CASSSLASTDTHYV.

This clonotype was recorded many times. The rearrangement joins TRBV11-3 to TRBJ2-1, with 8 nucleotides matching TRBD2. The CDR3 totals 15 residues. Germline CDR1 SGHNT, CDR2 YENEEA. After removal of 1 base from V and 2 bases from J, the junction contained 1 base not matched to a gene. The CDR3 DNA sequence: TGTGCCAGCAGCTTAGGGACTAGCCCCTACAATGAGCAGTTCTTC. Translated, it gives CASSLGTSPYNEQFF.

This clonotype was seen a handful of times. The CDR3, as DNA: TGTGCCAGCAGCTTAGCAAGCTATGAGCAGTTCTTC. Translated, it gives CASSLASYEQFF. This sequence joins TRBV7-9 and TRBJ2-1; D unresolved. CDR3 length: 12 residues. Trimming took off 0 bases at V and 8 bases at J, with 5 bases between the two ends. Germline V lookup: CDR1 SEHNR, CDR2 FQNEAQ (reference sequence).

This clonotype showed up many times. This rearrangement joins TRBV10-3 to TRBJ1-2; D ambiguous. The germline gives CDR1 ENHRY, CDR2 SYGVKD. Trimming left V 10 bases short and J 0 bases short, with 15 bases between. The CDR3 length is 14 residues. CDR3 region: CATRVQLTNYGYTF. The CDR3 nucleotides read TGTGCCACCCGGGTACAGCTAACTAACTATGGCTACACCTTC.

This clonotype was seen repeatedly, ten times or more. This chain connects TRBV27 to TRBJ1-2; D is undetermined. The CDR3 has 15 amino acids. Trimming stripped 3 bases from V and 8 bases from J, with 19 bases between. The germline CDR1 and CDR2 sequences are MNHEY and SMNVEV (reference sequence). DNA of the CDR3: TGTGCCAGCAGTTTTTCCCCCTTACAGTCCCGGGGCTACACCTTC. Residues: CASSFSPLQSRGYTF.

This clonotype appeared many times. The J gene is TRBJ2-1, the V gene TRBV6-5, with 8 positions matching TRBD2. From germline, CDR1 is MNHEY and CDR2 SVGAGI. CDR3 length: 16 residues. Trimming took 2 bases from V and 6 from J; bases not matched to a gene: 9. This chain's CDR3 is CASSYGGAGAFNEQFF. CDR3 DNA sequence: TGTGCCAGCAGTTACGGAGGAGCGGGGGCGTTCAATGAGCAGTTCTTC.

This clonotype was detected many times. The chain combines TRBV29-1 with TRBJ2-1; 7 bases are a match to TRBD1. V shed 5 bases and J 4 bases; nucleotides not matched to a gene: 8. Germline V gene sequence: CDR1 SQVTM, CDR2 ANQGSEA. This CDR3 has 14 residues. Here the CDR3 DNA reads TGCAGCGTTCCCGGGGACAGAGTATACAATGAGCAGTTCTTC. It codes for CSVPGDRVYNEQFF.

The chain links TRBV9 to TRBJ2-3; 7 bases align to TRBD1. The trim removed 0 bases at V and 6 bases at J, leaving 7 bases unmatched. Germline loops: CDR1 SGDLS, CDR2 YYNGEE. The CDR3 is 15 amino acids. This CDR3 is CASSVEGDSADTQYF. DNA of the CDR3: TGTGCCAGCAGCGTAGAGGGGGACAGCGCGGATACGCAGTATTTT.

The gene calls are TRBV6-2 or TRBV6-3 and TRBJ2-1; 7 bases are shared with TRBD1. CDR1 and CDR2 (germline): MNHEY, SVGEGT. CDR3 length: 15 amino acids. After removal of 6 bases from V and 7 bases from J, the junction contained 12 bases not matched to a gene. The CDR3 here is CASRQTGRIGNEQFF. The CDR3, as DNA: TGTGCCAGCAGACAGACAGGGAGAATAGGGAATGAGCAGTTCTTC.

This clonotype was detected many times. J is TRBJ2-1 and V is TRBV30; no clear D. Germline V gene data show CDR1 as GTSNPN and CDR2 as SVGIG (reference sequence). V was shortened by 2 bases and J by 5 bases, with 13 bases between the two germline ends. The CDR3 runs 14 residues. For the CDR3, the DNA is TGTGCCTGGAGTACCTGGACGGAAAACAATGAGCAGTTCTTC. Protein product: CAWSTWTENNEQFF.

The CDR3 DNA reads as TGTGCCAGCAGTGTCGGGACTACCGCCACAGATACGCAGTATTTT. Protein sequence: CASSVGTTATDTQYF. The chain uses TRBV9 and TRBJ2-3; 7 positions agree with TRBD2. CDR1 and CDR2 from the germline V gene are SGDLS and YYNGEE. V was clipped by 5 bases and J by 2 bases; unmatched bases: 8. This CDR3 is 15 amino acids long.